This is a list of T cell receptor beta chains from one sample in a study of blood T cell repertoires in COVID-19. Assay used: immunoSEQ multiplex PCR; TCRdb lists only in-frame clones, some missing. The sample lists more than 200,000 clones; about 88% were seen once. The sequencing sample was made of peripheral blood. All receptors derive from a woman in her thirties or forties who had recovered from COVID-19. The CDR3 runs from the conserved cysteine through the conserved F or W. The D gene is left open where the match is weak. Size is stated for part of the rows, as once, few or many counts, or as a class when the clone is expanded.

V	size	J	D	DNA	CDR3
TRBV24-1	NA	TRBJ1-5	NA	TGTGCCACCAGTGGACGGGGGGCGAATCAGCCCCAGCATTTT	CATSGRGANQPQHF
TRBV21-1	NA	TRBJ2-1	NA	TGTGCCAGCAGCGTTGAGGACAGCTCCTACAATGAGCAGTTCTTC	CASSVEDSSYNEQFF
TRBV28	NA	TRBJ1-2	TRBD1	TGTGCCAGCAGTTCCGGACAGGGGGCCCGCCATCTCTATGGCTACACCTTC	CASSSGQGARHLYGYTF
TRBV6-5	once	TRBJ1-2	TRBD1	TGTGCCAGCAGTTCCGCCGGGACAGGGAATGTTGGCTACACCTTC	CASSSAGTGNVGYTF
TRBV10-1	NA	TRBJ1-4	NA	TGCGCCAGCACTATGAACAGGGTGGCTAATGAAAAACTGTTTTTT	CASTMNRVANEKLFF
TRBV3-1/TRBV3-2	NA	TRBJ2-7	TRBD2	TGTGCCAGCAGCCAACGGAATAGCGGGGTCTCCTACGAGCAGTACTTC	CASSQRNSGVSYEQYF
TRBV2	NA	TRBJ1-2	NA	TGTGCCAGCAGGGAGGGAGTGGACTATGGCTACACCTTC	CASREGVDYGYTF
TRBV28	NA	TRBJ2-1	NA	TGTGCCAGCAGTTTCTCAATCGGCAATGAGCAGTTCTTC	CASSFSIGNEQFF
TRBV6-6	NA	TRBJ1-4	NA	TGTGCCAGCAGACGCGGATCAGGACAGATTGAAAAACTGTTTTTT	CASRRGSGQIEKLFF
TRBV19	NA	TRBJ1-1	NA	TGTGCCAGTAGAATAAACCGGGACTCTGAAGCTTTCTTT	CASRINRDSEAFF
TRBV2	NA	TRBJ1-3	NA	TGTGCCAGCAGTGAAGCCAGGACCGGGAGCTCTGGAAACACCATATATTTT	CASSEARTGSSGNTIYF
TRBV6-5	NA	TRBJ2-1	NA	TGTGCCAGCAGTTACTCGGATGGTGCGGGAAGAAAGCAGTTCTTC	CASSYSDGAGRKQFF
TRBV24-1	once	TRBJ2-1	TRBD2	TGTGCCACCAGTGATTGGGACTACTATGAGCAGTTCTTC	CATSDWDYYEQFF
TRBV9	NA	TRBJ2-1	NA	TGTGCCAGCAGCCCCCAGGGGTGGCGTGAGCAGTTCTTC	CASSPQGWREQFF